This entry is about one TCR beta chain. The antigen is not known. This sample was included in a study of T cell responses to AZD1222 COVID-19 vaccine. Whole-study findings and limits: Nearly half of unique spike-specific TCRs reportedly avoided B.1.351 and B.1.1.7 mutated regions. Spike-specific TCR breadth rose after two AZD1222 doses, and depth rose as well. Females outnumbered males among donors, who were mostly white British; clonal diversity was possibly underestimated.

Generated by immunoSEQ multiplex PCR, the TCRdb table keeps only in-frame clones and is missing some. The data hold under 130,000 clones, with about 91% observed a single time. Doses given second, at about 4 or about 12 weeks, were pooled. Germline loops: CDR1 KGHSH, CDR2 LQKENI. The V end was cut by 0 bases, the J end by 4 bases, with 15 bases between. The length of the CDR3 is 16 residues. The sample here was peripheral blood, taken 28 days after the second AZD1222 dose. This receptor was taken from an adult who received the AZD1222 COVID-19 vaccine. This chain joins TRBV18 and TRBJ1-2; D is ambiguous. CDR3 sequence reads: CASSPPSQAWIYGYTF. CDR3 nucleotides: TGTGCCAGCTCACCACCGAGCCAGGCCTGGATCTATGGCTACACCTTC.